This T cell receptor (beta chain) was observed in a study of blood T cell repertoires in COVID-19. Method: immunoSEQ multiplex PCR; TCRdb's copy keeps in-frame clones and lacks some. The sample lists 20,000 to 25,000 clones, 75% to 90% occurring once. Germline lookup yields CDR1 SGHTA and CDR2 FQGNSA. Trimming shortened V by 1 base and J by 8 bases, and 15 bases separated the two germline ends. This CDR3 spans 15 amino acids. This sequence was found in a woman in her 70s with active COVID-19. The sample was peripheral blood. The rearrangement links TRBV7-2 to TRBJ2-1; D is perhaps TRBD2 (7 bases). CDR3: CASSLDGGGPDEQFF. The CDR3 coding sequence is TGTGCCAGCAGCTTAGATGGGGGGGGCCCAGATGAGCAGTTCTTC. The whole variable domain, remainder taken from reference TRBV7-2 and TRBJ2-1, is GAGVSQSPSNKVTEKGKDVELRCDPISGHTALYWYRQSLGQGLEFLIYFQGNSAPDKSGLPSDRFSAERTGGSVSTLTIQRTQQEDSAVYLCASSLDGGGPDEQFFGPGTRLTVL.